This T cell receptor beta chain was captured by sequencing in a study of blood T cell repertoires in COVID-19. The overall study: The analysed material was cDNA or gDNA that came from T cells, B-cell-depleted T cells, or PBMCs.

Germline-derived CDR1 and CDR2 are LNHDA and SQIVND (reference sequence). The CDR3 runs to 15 residues. V was trimmed by 6 bases and J by 4 bases, leaving 18 bases between them. Sequencing was performed with immunoSEQ multiplex PCR; in TCRdb, only in-frame clones are kept and a portion is missing. The sample contains over 400,000 clones, 88% of which appear only once. The clonotype originates from a woman aged 55-69 years who had recovered from COVID-19. Sequenced: PBMCs or T cells enriched from blood (not recorded which). The gene calls are TRBV19 and TRBJ1-1, with unresolved D. The CDR3 region has the DNA TGTGCCAGTAGACGAGCCGAGGGAGGGATCACTGAAGCTTTCTTT. Encoded protein: CASRRAEGGITEAFF.